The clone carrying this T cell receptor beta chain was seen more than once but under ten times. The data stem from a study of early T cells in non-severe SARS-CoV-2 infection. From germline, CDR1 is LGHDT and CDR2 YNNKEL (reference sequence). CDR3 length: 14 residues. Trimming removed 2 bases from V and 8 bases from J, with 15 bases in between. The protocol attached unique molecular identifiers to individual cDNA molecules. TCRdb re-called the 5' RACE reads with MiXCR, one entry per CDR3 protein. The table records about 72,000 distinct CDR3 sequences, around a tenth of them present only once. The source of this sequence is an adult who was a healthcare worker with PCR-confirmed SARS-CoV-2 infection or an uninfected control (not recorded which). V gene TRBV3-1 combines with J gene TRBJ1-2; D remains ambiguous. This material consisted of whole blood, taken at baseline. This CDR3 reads CASSQFSMDGGYTF. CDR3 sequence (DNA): TGTGCCAGCAGCCAATTCTCCATGGATGGAGGCTACACCTTC.